The 10 T cell receptor beta chains in this list originate from one sample, sequenced in a study of blood T cells in healthy people across ages. Then a second PCR, running about 6 to 12 cycles, was carried out with a sample-barcoded 5' primer and a J-beta primer mix. A single record per CDR3 protein comes from TCRdb applying MiXCR to the 5' RACE reads. The sample records roughly 1,700,000 distinct CDR3 sequences, over 25% being singletons. The source material was blood. These receptor sequences come from a woman younger than 45 in good health.

This chain connects TRBV5-4 to TRBJ1-2; D not resolved. The germline CDR1 and CDR2 sequences are SGHNT and YYREEE (reference sequence). This CDR3 comprises 15 residues. V dropped 5 bases and J dropped 1 base, with 15 bases sitting between them. The CDR3 sequence: CASSRMAGFNYGYTF. The CDR3 bases are TGTGCCAGCAGTCGCATGGCCGGGTTTAACTATGGCTACACCTTC.

This clonotype appeared a few times. V is TRBV20-1 and J is TRBJ1-5; D not resolved. The CDR3 contains 13 residues. CDR1 is DFQATT and CDR2 is SNEGSKA in the germline V gene (reference sequence). The V end lost 6 bases, the J end lost 4 bases, and 13 bases lay between the germline ends. CDR3 protein: CSARRAVNQPQHF. In nucleotides, the CDR3 is TGCAGTGCCCGGAGGGCCGTTAATCAGCCCCAGCATTTT.

This clonotype was seen many times. The CDR3 DNA follows: TGTGCCAGCAGCGTAGACGAGGCAGGGTACGAGCAGTACTTC. Its translation: CASSVDEAGYEQYF. V usage is TRBV9 and J usage is TRBJ2-7; possible D gene TRBD1, 5 bases. The CDR3 is made up of 14 amino acids. CDR1 and CDR2 from the germline V gene are SGDLS and YYNGEE. V dropped 0 bases and J dropped 4 bases, with 11 bases sitting between them.

This clonotype was seen ten or more times. The chain is built from TRBV6-1 and TRBJ1-5; 9 nucleotides agree with TRBD1. V dropped 5 bases and J dropped 0; count of bases not matched to a gene: 8. There are 17 residues in the CDR3. Germline CDR1 reads MNHNS; CDR2 reads SASEGT. The CDR3 DNA follows: TGTGCCAGCAGTAGCACAGGGGGCTGGTATAGCAATCAGCCCCAGCATTTT. Residues: CASSSTGGWYSNQPQHF.

V and J are TRBV12-3 or TRBV12-4 and TRBJ2-1; a weak D match, TRBD2 (5 bases). V lost 0 bases, J lost 3 bases, and 6 bases lay in between. The CDR3 contains 14 residues. CDR3 in amino acids: CASSLAGIYNEQFF. The CDR3 coding sequence is TGTGCCAGCAGTTTAGCCGGGATCTACAATGAGCAGTTCTTC.

This clonotype has only a few counts. The chain employs TRBV6-5 and TRBJ1-1; D not resolved. Germline loops: CDR1 MNHEY, CDR2 SVGAGI. V lost 6 bases, J lost 1 base, and 15 bases lay in between. This CDR3 region has 15 residues. The CDR3 sequence is CASSSFLSGNTEAFF. CDR3 DNA: TGTGCCAGCAGCTCCTTTTTGTCAGGGAACACTGAAGCTTTCTTT.

Of note for this clonotype: Mismatch with germline at one junction end may stem from a read error. This chain connects TRBV9 to TRBJ1-1; 7 positions agree with TRBD1. This CDR3 has 14 amino acids. Germline V gene data show CDR1 as SGDLS and CDR2 as YYNGEE. The chain's CDR3 is CTSNPGGQNTEAFF. The DNA for the CDR3 is TGTACCAGCAACCCAGGGGGGCAGAACACTGAAGCTTTCTTT.

Ten or more counts support this clonotype. The V and J genes are TRBV2 and TRBJ2-4; D is undetermined. Germline lookup yields CDR1 SNHLY and CDR2 FYNNEI. Trimming cost V 8 bases and J 0 bases, with 11 bases left between them. The CDR3 sequence is 14 residues long. The CDR3 sequence: CASLKGLAKNIQYF. The DNA of the CDR3 is TGTGCCAGCCTTAAGGGCCTAGCCAAAAACATTCAGTACTTC.

This clonotype has just a few counts. The chain couples TRBV28 to TRBJ1-5; D call uncertain. V lost 3 bases, J lost 1 base, and 16 bases lay in between. Germline values: CDR1 MDHEN, CDR2 SYDVKM. The length of the CDR3 is 17 residues. The CDR3 DNA follows: TGTGCCAGCAGTTTTCGAGGGATGGGTAAAAGCAATCAGCCCCAGCATTTT. It encodes CASSFRGMGKSNQPQHF.

The chain combines TRBV18 with TRBJ2-4, with D perhaps matching TRBD1 (6 bases). Germline CDR1 reads KGHSH; CDR2 reads LQKENI. Trimming cost V 5 bases and J 2 bases, with 16 bases left between them. The CDR3 covers 16 residues. Here the CDR3 DNA reads TGTGCCAGCTCAATCACACTACAGGGTACCAAAAACATTCAGTACTTC. Protein sequence: CASSITLQGTKNIQYF.